This passage covers 25 T cell receptor beta chains from one sample sequenced in a study of regulatory T cells in long-lasting Graves disease. Documented time point: newly diagnosed GD, antithyroid drugs for less than 3 months. Scientists built the TCR library using RNA that was extracted from PBMCs. According to the study, TCR beta libraries were built with iRepertoire HTBI primers and CDR3-region Arm-PCR. TCRdb itself ran the multiplex PCR reads through MiXCR, one entry per CDR3 protein. The sample lists roughly 380,000 distinct CDR3 sequences, around a sixth occurring once. Specimen: peripheral blood mononuclear cells (PBMCs), collected at new diagnosis, from a patient treated with antithyroid drugs. These receptors were taken from a female donor with Graves disease.

About this clonotype: The likely explanation is a read error, given a far larger clone one base away. V gene TRBV11-1 combines with J gene TRBJ2-4, with D hard to call. Deletions cut 6 bases from V and 6 bases from J, with 15 bases between. The CDR3 contains 14 residues. The germline V gene has CDR1 SGHAT and CDR2 FQDESV (reference sequence). The CDR3 DNA follows: TGTGCCAGCAGTTACTTATCCAAGGGAAACATTCAGTACTTC. It yields the protein CASSYLSKGNIQYF. The variable domain in full, with the rest retrieved from reference TRBV11-1 and TRBJ2-4, is EAEVAQSPRYKITEKSQAVAFWCDPISGHATLYWYRQILGQGPELLVQFQDESVVDDSQLPKDRFSAERLKGVDSTLKIQPAELGDSAMYLCASSYLSKGNIQYFGAGTRLSVL.

This clonotype was observed many times. The gene calls are TRBV18 and TRBJ1-2, with D possibly matching TRBD1 (6 bases). CDR3 size: 12 residues. V was pared by 8 bases and J by 8 bases, with 15 bases between. Germline V gene sequence: CDR1 KGHSH, CDR2 LQKENI. The CDR3 region has the DNA TGTGCCAGCAGCCCTGACAGGAACGGCTACACCTTC. Its translation is CASSPDRNGYTF. Drawing the rest from reference TRBV18 and TRBJ1-2, the complete variable domain is NAGVMQNPRHLVRRRGQEARLRCSPMKGHSHVYWYRQLPEEGLKFMVYLQKENIIDESGMPKERFSAEFPKEGPSILRIQQVVRGDSAAYFCASSPDRNGYTFGSGTRLTVV.

As to this clonotype: Lacking the conserved final phenylalanine or tryptophan, this CDR3 likely reflects a read error. The gene calls are TRBV9 and TRBJ2-5; 8 bases fit TRBD2. CDR3 size: 15 residues. Germline trimming cut 3 bases from V and 3 bases from J; bases unmatched to any gene: 7. CDR1 and CDR2 (germline): SGDLS, YYNGEE. The CDR3 protein is CASSDQLGGEETQYL. The CDR3 DNA is TGTGCCAGCAGCGACCAACTCGGGGGGGAAGAGACCCAGTACCTC.

In this sample, this clonotype turned up many times. The V call is TRBV20-1, the J call TRBJ2-7; D is possibly TRBD2 (5 bases). The V gene lost 3 bases and the J gene lost 0 bases, with 15 bases spanning the gap. CDR3 length equals 15 residues. Germline V lookup: CDR1 DFQATT, CDR2 SNEGSKA (reference sequence). This CDR3 is CSASPSIAPSYEQYF. In nucleotides, the CDR3 is TGCAGTGCTAGTCCTAGCATCGCCCCCTCCTACGAGCAGTACTTC.

The CDR3 DNA sequence: TGTGCCAGCAGTTCTCCGGGGGGCGACATCGGGGAGCTGTTTTTT. Amino acids: CASSSPGGDIGELFF. V and J are TRBV12-3 or TRBV12-4 and TRBJ2-2, with D perhaps TRBD2 (7 bases). The CDR3 contains 15 residues. Trimming cost V 4 bases and J 7 bases, with 16 bases left between them.

The chain uses TRBV7-9 and TRBJ2-5; D remains unclear. Between the trimmed V and J ends, which lost 5 bases and 3 bases, there was a span of 13 bases. The CDR3 is made up of 14 amino acids. The germline CDR1 and CDR2 sequences are SEHNR and FQNEAQ (reference sequence). The CDR3 spells CASSPTNWEETQYF. CDR3 DNA: TGTGCCAGCAGCCCCACAAACTGGGAAGAGACCCAGTACTTC.

The chain recombines TRBV3-1 with TRBJ1-6; a weak D match, TRBD1 (6 bases). The V gene's germline CDR1 is LGHDT and CDR2 YNNKEL (reference sequence). V shed 1 base and J shed 10 bases, with 20 bases lying between them. The CDR3 is made up of 17 amino acids. The CDR3: CASSQGGGPRGNSPLHF. CDR3 nucleotides: TGTGCCAGCAGCCAAGGTGGGGGCCCCAGGGGAAACTCACCCCTCCACTTT.

The chain employs TRBV10-3 and TRBJ1-1, with TRBD1 identical over 8 bases. Germline V CDR1 and CDR2: ENHRY, SYGVKD. The CDR3 contains 15 residues. The trim removed 6 bases at V and 3 bases at J, leaving 9 bases unmatched. CDR3 nucleotides: TGTGCCATCAGACGGACAGGGTTGTTAGACACTGAAGCTTTCTTT. Translating it yields CAIRRTGLLDTEAFF.

This clonotype was observed many times. The rearrangement joins TRBV15 to TRBJ2-7; tentatively, D is TRBD1 (5 bases). The CDR3 has 14 residues. V lost 5 bases, J lost 0 bases, and 11 bases lay in between. Germline V gene lookup returns CDR1 LNHNV and CDR2 YYDKDF (reference sequence). CDR3 region: CATSPRAGSYEQYF. The DNA for the CDR3 is TGTGCCACCAGCCCCAGGGCAGGCTCCTACGAGCAGTACTTC. The full variable domain, its missing parts supplied by reference TRBV15 and TRBJ2-7, is DAMVIQNPRYQVTQFGKPVTLSCSQTLNHNVMYWYQQKSSQAPKLLFHYYDKDFNNEADTPDNFQSRRPNTSFCFLDIRSPGLGDTAMYLCATSPRAGSYEQYFGPGTRLTVT.

This clonotype has a count of ten or more. The chain uses TRBV7-2 and TRBJ2-3; D may be TRBD2 (6 bases). Germline V gives CDR1 SGHTA, CDR2 FQGNSA. Trimming shortened V by 6 bases and J by 7 bases, and 17 bases separated the two germline ends. This CDR3 is 14 amino acids long. CDR3 DNA: TGTGCCAGCAGTCTGGGACTTCTCGCATATACGCAGTATTTT. Protein product: CASSLGLLAYTQYF.

Only a few counts were recorded for this clonotype. A read error may be the cause here, since a much bigger clone is one base away. The genes are TRBV3-1 and TRBJ2-3; D gene unclear. The CDR3 extends over 17 amino acids. Deletions cut 4 bases from V and 3 bases from J, with 20 bases between. Germline lookup yields CDR1 LGHDT and CDR2 YNNKEL (reference sequence). In nucleotides, the CDR3 is TGTGCCAGCAGCCGAGTTTGGCCGATCGATAAAACAGATACGCAGTATTTT. Translated, it gives CASSRVWPIDKTDTQYF.

There are many counts of this clonotype. The rearrangement joins TRBV12-3 or TRBV12-4 to TRBJ2-3, with D perhaps matching TRBD1 (6 bases). V lost 8 bases to trimming and J lost 0 bases, with 15 bases between them. CDR3 length: 15 residues. The CDR3 reads CASRRPGDSTDTQYF. DNA of the CDR3: TGTGCCAGCCGTCGTCCAGGGGATAGCACAGATACGCAGTATTTT.

This clonotype was seen at least ten times. The genes are TRBV5-1 and TRBJ1-1; D is possibly TRBD1 (5 bases). Trimming removed 4 bases from V and 7 bases from J, with 14 bases in between. This CDR3 contains 13 residues. Germline CDR1 SGHRS, CDR2 YFSETQ. CDR3 residues: CASSPGGVYEAFF. DNA of the CDR3: TGCGCCAGCAGCCCCGGGGGGGTCTATGAAGCTTTCTTT.

This clonotype was seen ten or more times. The chain uses TRBV20-1 and TRBJ2-4; 8 bases align to TRBD1. The CDR3 contains 15 residues. With V trimmed by 6 bases and J by 4 bases, 11 bases remained unmatched. The V gene's germline CDR1 is DFQATT and CDR2 SNEGSKA (reference sequence). The CDR3 here is CSAVNRGRSKNIQYF. In nucleotides, the CDR3 is TGCAGTGCAGTTAACAGGGGGAGGAGTAAAAACATTCAGTACTTC.

This clonotype was counted ten times or more. The chain combines TRBV12-3 or TRBV12-4 with TRBJ2-7; unclear D gene. The CDR3 extends over 14 amino acids. Deletions cut 3 bases from V and 0 bases from J, with 9 bases between. In nucleotides, the CDR3 is TGTGCCAGCAGTTTTGGGGTTGGCTCCTACGAGCAGTACTTC. The encoded protein is CASSFGVGSYEQYF.

The table lists this clonotype with many counts. The J gene is TRBJ1-2, the V gene TRBV6-1; 10 nucleotides match TRBD1. With 4 bases clipped from V and 7 bases from J, the junction kept 6 bases outside the gene matches. The CDR3 sequence is 14 residues long. The V gene's germline CDR1 is MNHNS and CDR2 SASEGT. The CDR3 DNA reads as TGTGCCAGCAGTGTGTTAAGGGACAGGGGTGGCTACACCTTC. Translation: CASSVLRDRGGYTF.

This clonotype has ten or more counts. This chain connects TRBV12-3 or TRBV12-4 to TRBJ1-2; TRBD1 agrees at 7 bases. The CDR3 length is 14 residues. The trim removed 6 bases at V and 4 bases at J, leaving 8 bases unmatched. CDR3 in DNA: TGTGCCAGCAGACCTAGGGACAGCCTCTATGGCTACACCTTC. Translated: CASRPRDSLYGYTF.

This clonotype was found a few times. This sequence joins TRBV6-1 and TRBJ1-1, with 8 bases matching TRBD1. The CDR3 has 13 residues. Trimming cost V 5 bases and J 8 bases; bases outside gene matches: 7. Germline-derived CDR1 and CDR2 are MNHNS and SASEGT. The CDR3 sequence is CASSTGGQEEAFF. The CDR3 DNA sequence: TGTGCCAGCAGTACCGGGGGACAGGAAGAAGCTTTCTTT.

In its sample, this clonotype was seen many times. The V call is TRBV12-3 or TRBV12-4, the J call TRBJ2-1, with D possibly TRBD2 on 6 matching bases. The CDR3 runs 16 residues. V was clipped by 5 bases and J by 0 bases, with 14 bases between them. The DNA for the CDR3 is TGTGCCAGCAGTCCCCCCCGGGGGAGCTCCTACAATGAGCAGTTCTTC. Translated: CASSPPRGSSYNEQFF.

The table lists this clonotype with many counts. The chain uses TRBV30 and TRBJ2-5, with 7 nucleotides matching TRBD2. CDR1 and CDR2 from the germline V gene are GTSNPN and SVGIG (reference sequence). The trim removed 1 base at V and 5 bases at J, leaving 4 bases unmatched. CDR3 length: 13 amino acids. Here the CDR3 DNA reads TGTGCCTGGAGTGGTAGCGGGTCGGAGACCCAGTACTTC. It codes for CAWSGSGSETQYF. Full variable domain (missing parts from reference TRBV30 and TRBJ2-5): SQTIHQWPATLVQPVGSPLSLECTVEGTSNPNLYWYRQAAGRGLQLLFYSVGIGQISSEVPQNLSASRPQDRQFILSSKKLLLSDSGFYLCAWSGSGSETQYFGPGTRLLVL.

The chain carries TRBV3-1 and TRBJ1-2, with a weak D call TRBD1 (6 bases). V was cut by 1 base and J by 4 bases, with 22 bases left in between. Germline V CDR1 and CDR2: LGHDT, YNNKEL (reference sequence). This CDR3 region has 18 residues. The CDR3 DNA reads as TGTGCCAGCAGCCAAGTCGCTAGCAGAGGGCGGGGGCTCTATGGCTACACCTTC. The encoded protein is CASSQVASRGRGLYGYTF.

This clonotype was seen ten or more times. The rearrangement links TRBV20-1 to TRBJ2-5; 11 bases line up with TRBD1. Germline lookup yields CDR1 DFQATT and CDR2 SNEGSKA (reference sequence). This CDR3 is 15 amino acids long. The V gene end was trimmed by 1 base and the J gene end by 4 bases; junction bases not matched to a gene: 5. CDR3 bases: TGCAGTGCTAGAGGTCCGGGACAGGGGGGAGAGACCCAGTACTTC. Amino acid sequence: CSARGPGQGGETQYF.

This chain joins TRBV29-1 and TRBJ2-2; 9 bases agree with TRBD1. This CDR3 is built from 16 residues. The germline gives CDR1 SQVTM, CDR2 ANQGSEA. J gave up 4 bases and V 5 bases, and 11 bases lay outside the gene matches. The CDR3 bases are TGCAGCGTTACCGGGACAGGGTCCTTCGGCACCGGGGAGCTGTTTTTT. Its translation: CSVTGTGSFGTGELFF.

At least ten counts were recorded for this clonotype. A far larger clone is off by one base, so a read error is likely. The chain is built from TRBV6-2 or TRBV6-3 and TRBJ1-1, with D possibly TRBD1 on 6 matching bases. The CDR3 totals 13 residues. Germline V gene sequence: CDR1 MNHEY, CDR2 SVGEGT. Trimming took off 4 bases at V and 3 bases at J, with 9 bases between the two ends. CDR3 region: CASSSQGYTEAFF. In nucleotides, the CDR3 is TGTGCCAGCAGTTCTCAGGGGTACACTGAAGCTTTCTTT.

This clonotype was seen repeatedly, ten times or more. J is TRBJ2-7 and V is TRBV7-2, with 10 bases lining up with TRBD2. Germline V lookup: CDR1 SGHTA, CDR2 FQGNSA. The junction had 2 bases not matched to a gene; V was cut back by 2 bases and J by 1 base. This CDR3 is 15 amino acids long. The CDR3 coding sequence is TGTGCCAGCAGCTTATCTAGCGGGAGATCCTACGAGCAGTACTTC. Translating it yields CASSLSSGRSYEQYF.